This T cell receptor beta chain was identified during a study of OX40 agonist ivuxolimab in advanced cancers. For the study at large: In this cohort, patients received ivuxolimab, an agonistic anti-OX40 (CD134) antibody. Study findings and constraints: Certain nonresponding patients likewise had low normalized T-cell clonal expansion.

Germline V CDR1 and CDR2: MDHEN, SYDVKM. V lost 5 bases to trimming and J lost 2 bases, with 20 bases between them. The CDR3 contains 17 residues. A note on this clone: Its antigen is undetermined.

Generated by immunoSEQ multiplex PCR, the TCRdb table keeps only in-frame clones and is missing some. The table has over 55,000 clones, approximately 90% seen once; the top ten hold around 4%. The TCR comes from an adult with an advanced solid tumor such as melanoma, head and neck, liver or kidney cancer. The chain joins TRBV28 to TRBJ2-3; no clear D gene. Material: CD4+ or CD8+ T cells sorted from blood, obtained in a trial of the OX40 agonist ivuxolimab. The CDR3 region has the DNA TGTGCCAGCAGTACCTTCCAGAGGAATTTTGACACAGATACGCAGTATTTT. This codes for CASSTFQRNFDTDTQYF.